Shown below are 18 T cell receptor beta chains from a single sample sequenced in a study of CD8 T cells in ankylosing spondylitis. Study-wide points: Seven to nine highly homologous variants made up a TCR beta motif that seemed to typify ankylosing spondylitis blood.

The antigens these receptors bind are not known. One entry per CDR3 protein results from TCRdb running MiXCR on the 5' RACE reads. The sample shows approximately 400,000 distinct CDR3 sequences, 17% of them seen only once. Input material: blood, either unsorted or a sorted T cell fraction (not recorded which). These receptors were taken from a male donor with ankylosing spondylitis.

The chain couples TRBV11-2 to TRBJ2-1, with 11 bases identical to TRBD2. CDR3 length: 19 residues. Germline V gene data show CDR1 as SGHAT and CDR2 as FQNNGV. V lost 2 bases, J lost 3 bases, and 12 bases stayed unmatched. The CDR3 spells CASSLSMWVGLAGYNEQFF. CDR3 DNA sequence: TGTGCCAGCAGCTTAAGTATGTGGGTAGGACTAGCGGGCTACAATGAGCAGTTCTTC.

This clonotype was detected many times. V gene TRBV24-1 combines with J gene TRBJ2-5, with D tentatively TRBD2 (5 bases). CDR3 size: 15 residues. The germline V gene has CDR1 KGHDR and CDR2 SFDVKD. V lost 6 bases to trimming and J lost 0 bases, with 13 bases between them. CDR3 sequence: CATSTLVMDQETQYF. The CDR3 DNA reads TGTGCCACCAGTACACTAGTGATGGACCAAGAGACCCAGTACTTC.

This clonotype was observed a few times. The rearrangement links TRBV4-1 to TRBJ2-1; 8 nucleotides line up with TRBD2. With V trimmed by 2 bases and J by 4 bases, 7 bases remained unmatched. CDR3 length: 16 amino acids. Germline CDR1 reads MGHRA; CDR2 reads YSYEKL. The CDR3: CASSQRSQREYNEQFF. CDR3 nucleotide sequence: TGCGCCAGCAGCCAAAGGTCCCAGCGGGAGTACAATGAGCAGTTCTTC.

The chain has TRBV5-1 and TRBJ1-4, with 7 bases aligning to TRBD1. The V segment lost 1 base and the J segment 4 bases; nucleotides outside the gene matches: 4. The germline gives CDR1 SGHRS, CDR2 YFSETQ. This CDR3 is built from 15 residues. The DNA for the CDR3 is TGCGCCAGCAGCTTGCTTGACAGGGATAATGAAAAACTGTTTTTT. This codes for CASSLLDRDNEKLFF.

This clonotype has more than one count but fewer than ten. The chain couples TRBV2 to TRBJ1-3; tentatively, D is TRBD1 (5 bases). V shed 3 bases and J shed 2 bases, with 8 bases lying between them. CDR3 length: 14 amino acids. From germline, CDR1 is SNHLY and CDR2 FYNNEI. The CDR3 sequence: CASSDRGAGNTIYF. The CDR3 DNA reads TGTGCCAGCAGTGATCGGGGGGCTGGAAACACCATATATTTT.

The CDR3 loop reads CASSLTGFPNKQETQYF. The CDR3 DNA reads as TGCGCCAGCAGCTTGACAGGGTTCCCTAATAAACAAGAGACCCAGTACTTC. V gene TRBV5-1 combines with J gene TRBJ2-5; possibly TRBD1 for D (6 bases). In germline, CDR1 is SGHRS, CDR2 YFSETQ. This CDR3 comprises 17 residues. With 1 base removed from V and 2 bases from J, the gap between germline ends came to 18 bases. Combining the CDR3 with reference TRBV5-1 and TRBJ2-5 gives the whole variable domain KAGVTQTPRYLIKTRGQQVTLSCSPISGHRSVSWYQQTPGQGLQFLFEYFSETQRNKGNFPGRFSGRQFSNSRSEMNVSTLELGDSALYLCASSLTGFPNKQETQYFGPGTRLLVL.

This chain links TRBV14 with TRBJ2-7; the match to TRBD1 covers 8 bases. Germline-derived CDR1 and CDR2 are SGHDN and FVKESK. There are 15 residues in the CDR3. Trimming removed 4 bases from V and 2 bases from J; junction bases left unmatched: 7. CDR3: CASSPPGTGAYEQYF. In DNA, the CDR3 is TGTGCCAGCAGCCCACCCGGGACAGGTGCCTACGAGCAGTACTTC.

This clonotype has a handful of counts. The chain uses TRBV19 and TRBJ2-6; no clear D gene. V dropped 4 bases and J dropped 1 base, with 14 bases sitting between them. CDR3 length: 17 amino acids. Germline-derived CDR1 and CDR2 are LNHDA and SQIVND (reference sequence). CDR3 in amino acids: CASSTSGLSSGANVLTF. CDR3 DNA: TGTGCCAGTAGTACCTCCGGGCTCTCGTCTGGGGCCAACGTCCTGACTTTC.

This clonotype was counted a few times. This sequence joins TRBV5-1 and TRBJ1-5; possible D gene TRBD1, 6 bases. Germline CDR1 reads SGHRS; CDR2 reads YFSETQ. The V and J ends lost 2 bases and 5 bases respectively, with 11 bases between them. The CDR3 runs to 14 residues. This CDR3 is CASSFGGADQPQHF. Written as DNA, the CDR3 is TGCGCCAGCAGCTTCGGGGGGGCTGATCAGCCCCAGCATTTT.

This clonotype has just a few counts. This chain uses TRBV29-1 with TRBJ1-1; D is undetermined. CDR1 and CDR2 from the germline V gene are SQVTM and ANQGSEA. Trimming removed 4 bases from V and 5 bases from J, with 14 bases in between. The CDR3 has 13 residues. The CDR3 DNA reads as TGCAGCGTTGGCGAAAATCTAAATACTGAAGCTTTCTTT. Amino acids: CSVGENLNTEAFF.

This clonotype appeared a few times. This rearrangement joins TRBV7-2 to TRBJ1-2; 8 nucleotides align to TRBD1. Germline values: CDR1 SGHTA, CDR2 FQGNSA. V dropped 0 bases and J dropped 8; count of bases not matched to a gene: 8. This CDR3 has 15 residues. The CDR3 is CASSLAFGQGRGYTF. The CDR3 DNA sequence: TGTGCCAGCAGCTTAGCGTTTGGACAGGGTCGGGGCTACACCTTC. The full variable domain, with the rest looked up from reference TRBV7-2 and TRBJ1-2, is GAGVSQSPSNKVTEKGKDVELRCDPISGHTALYWYRQSLGQGLEFLIYFQGNSAPDKSGLPSDRFSAERTGGSVSTLTIQRTQQEDSAVYLCASSLAFGQGRGYTFGSGTRLTVV.

This clonotype has more than one count but fewer than ten. The chain links TRBV7-2 to TRBJ1-5, with D maybe TRBD1 (5 bases). This CDR3 contains 14 residues. V was trimmed by 0 bases and J by 5 bases, leaving 8 bases between them. Germline V gene data show CDR1 as SGHTA and CDR2 as FQGNSA. This CDR3 reads CASSLARGDQPQHF. Here the CDR3 DNA reads TGTGCCAGCAGCTTAGCTAGAGGGGATCAGCCCCAGCATTTT.

In its sample, this clonotype was seen a few times. The chain links TRBV6-1 to TRBJ2-3; 7 bases align to TRBD1. The CDR3 sequence is 15 residues long. The germline V gene has CDR1 MNHNS and CDR2 SASEGT. J lost 0 bases, V lost 6 bases, and 6 bases had no gene match. Here the CDR3 reads CASSRGGQSTDTQYF. CDR3 nucleotide sequence: TGTGCCAGCAGCCGAGGGGGACAGAGCACAGATACGCAGTATTTT.

The chain joins TRBV3-1 to TRBJ1-2, with a weak D call TRBD1 (5 bases). Germline V gene data show CDR1 as LGHDT and CDR2 as YNNKEL (reference sequence). The V end was cut by 4 bases, the J end by 3 bases, with 15 bases between. This CDR3 is 15 amino acids long. The CDR3 bases are TGTGCCAGCAGCCCCTCGGGGACCCAGCACTATGGCTACACCTTC. Residues: CASSPSGTQHYGYTF. The complete variable domain, with remaining parts taken from reference TRBV3-1 and TRBJ1-2, reads DTAVSQTPKYLVTQMGNDKSIKCEQNLGHDTMYWYKQDSKKFLKIMFSYNNKELIINETVPNRFSPKSPDKAHLNLHINSLELGDSAVYFCASSPSGTQHYGYTFGSGTRLTVV.

The chain recombines TRBV3-1 with TRBJ2-1; 10 bases agree with TRBD2. V trimming: 1 base; J trimming: 12 bases; junction bases outside the gene matches: 12. The germline V gene encodes CDR1 LGHDT and CDR2 YNNKEL (reference sequence). The CDR3 totals 16 residues. The DNA of the CDR3 is TGTGCCAGCAGCCAAGGAGAGGCTAGCGGGAGTCAGAGGCAGTTCTTC. Translated, it gives CASSQGEASGSQRQFF.

This clonotype was found a few times. The chain employs TRBV10-3 and TRBJ2-3; possible D gene TRBD2, 5 bases. V gave up 2 bases and J gave up 5 bases, with 11 bases separating them. CDR1 and CDR2 (germline): ENHRY, SYGVKD. The CDR3 runs to 14 residues. The CDR3: CAISERGRGDTQYF. The CDR3 nucleotides are TGTGCCATCAGTGAGAGAGGGAGAGGAGATACGCAGTATTTT.

This clonotype has just a few counts. This chain links TRBV9 with TRBJ2-1, with D perhaps TRBD2 (7 bases). There are 16 residues in the CDR3. CDR1 SGDLS and CDR2 YYNGEE come from the germline V gene. Between the trimmed V and J ends, which lost 3 bases and 7 bases, there was a span of 20 bases. CDR3 in amino acids: CASSDSGTKGLNEQFF. CDR3 DNA: TGTGCCAGCAGCGACAGCGGGACAAAGGGACTAAATGAGCAGTTCTTC.

There are a few counts of this clonotype. This chain uses TRBV7-8 with TRBJ2-7, with 7 bases that match TRBD1. Trimming at V came to 1 base and at J to 3 bases, leaving 3 bases not matched to a gene. Germline V gene sequence: CDR1 SGHVS, CDR2 FQNEAQ. The CDR3 is 14 amino acids. CDR3 nucleotides: TGTGCCAGCAGCTTAGAGGGGACAGACTACGAGCAGTACTTC. Translated: CASSLEGTDYEQYF. Filled out from reference TRBV7-8 and TRBJ2-7, the complete variable domain reads GAGVSQSPRYKVAKRGQDVALRCDPISGHVSLFWYQQALGQGPEFLTYFQNEAQLDKSGLPSDRFFAERPEGSVSTLKIQRTQQEDSAVYLCASSLEGTDYEQYFGPGTRLTVT.